The clone carrying this T cell receptor (beta chain) was recorded once. The antigen is undetermined. This specimen comes from a study of shared clonotypes between healthy human individuals. Study background: The study used three CD4 naive, three CD4 memory, two CD8 naive and one CD8 memory plate per donor. Broader study findings: Of the naive CD4 clonotypes, around 4.8% were shared across four donors.

Original methodology: ImmunoSEQ yielded junction-only sequences lacking quality scores, so filtering differed. Data came from immunoSEQ multiplex PCR; TCRdb stores just in-frame clones and leaves some out. For V, J and clone size, that table is used; D and trimming come from the DNA. The table lists millions of clones, around 94% of them singletons. The TCR originated in a man between 18 and 35 years old in good health. The sample consisted of naive CD4+ T cells sorted from blood. Subset indicated: CD45RA+ positively selected.

Here the CDR3 reads CASRTRDSRGPGELFF. CDR3 DNA: TGTGCCAGCAGAACTCGGGACTCAAGGGGTCCCGGGGAGCTGTTTTTT. This chain uses TRBV7-9 with TRBJ2-2; D might be TRBD2 (6 bases). Between the trimmed V and J ends, which lost 6 bases and 6 bases, there was a span of 20 bases. The CDR3 has 16 amino acids. The germline V gene has CDR1 SEHNR and CDR2 FQNEAQ (reference sequence).